The following is a T cell receptor (beta chain) sequence with its context. The sample is drawn from a study of blood T cell repertoires in COVID-19. For the study at large: T cells, B-cell-depleted T cells, or PBMCs supplied cDNA or gDNA.

Germline V gene data show CDR1 as MNHEY and CDR2 as SMNVEV (reference sequence). Trimming pared 3 bases from V and 5 bases from J, leaving 7 bases between. CDR3 length equals 12 residues. Enrolment of Seattle patients took place during active infection, and they were followed longitudinally. Per the authors' pipeline: Nucleated cell number was recorded as an estimate derived from reference gene primer amplification. This table comes from immunoSEQ multiplex PCR, and its TCRdb copy is limited to in-frame clones, with some not included. V and J calls and clone size are those listed in that table; D and trimming were worked out from the DNA. The table records around 290,000 clones, 80% to 95% of them present only once.

The sequenced sample was peripheral blood. This receptor was taken from a woman in her 30s with COVID-19, enrolled during active disease. V is TRBV27 and J is TRBJ1-1; D perhaps matches TRBD1 (5 bases). The CDR3 DNA reads as TGTGCCAGCAGTTTCACAGGTACTGAAGCTTTCTTT. Translated: CASSFTGTEAFF.